A selection of T cell receptor beta chains follows, all from one sample in a study of B cell selection in AIRE deficiency. Some clones are missing from TCRdb's copy, which holds only in-frame ones; the method was immunoSEQ multiplex PCR. The sample shows under 30,000 clones, around 97% of them seen only once. The material sequenced was conventional CD4+ T cells sorted from PBMCs. The receptor set was obtained from a human donor with AIRE deficiency. The conserved cysteine and the conserved F or W are not part of the CDR3 here.

J gene	V gene	CDR3 protein
TRBJ2-3	TRBV5-8	ASSPDRGTDTQY
TRBJ1-5	TRBV21-1	ASSKERQKNQPQH
TRBJ2-2	TRBV19	ASSILTGELF
TRBJ2-6	TRBV6-5	ASSLLSSGANVLT
TRBJ2-2	TRBV25-1	ASRAGTKNTGELF
TRBJ1-5	TRBV18	ASSLLPRDRPNQPQH
TRBJ1-3	TRBV27	ASSFGGAPGNTIY
TRBJ1-3	TRBV6-1	ASGFQDTIY
TRBJ2-7	TRBV29-1	SVGKGGVSYEQY
TRBJ1-2	TRBV7-2	ASSLRPGHYGYT